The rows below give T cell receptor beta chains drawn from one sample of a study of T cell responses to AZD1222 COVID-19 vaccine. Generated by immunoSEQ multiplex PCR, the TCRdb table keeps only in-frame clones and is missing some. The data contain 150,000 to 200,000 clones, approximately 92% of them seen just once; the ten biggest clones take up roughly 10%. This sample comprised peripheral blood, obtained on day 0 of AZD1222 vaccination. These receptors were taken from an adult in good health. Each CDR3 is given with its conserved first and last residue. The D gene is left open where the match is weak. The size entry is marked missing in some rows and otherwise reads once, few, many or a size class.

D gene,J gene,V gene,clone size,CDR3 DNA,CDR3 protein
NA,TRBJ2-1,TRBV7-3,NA,TGTGCCAGCAGCTTAAACAGAAACAATGAGCAGTTCTTC,CASSLNRNNEQFF
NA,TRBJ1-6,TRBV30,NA,TGTGCCTGGAGTGGAGCGAGAGCCTATAATTCACCCCTCCACTTT,CAWSGARAYNSPLHF
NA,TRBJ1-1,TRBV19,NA,TGTGCCAGTAGGCAAACTATAAGGGGCACTGAAGCTTTCTTT,CASRQTIRGTEAFF
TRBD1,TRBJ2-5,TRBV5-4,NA,TGTGCCAGCAGCCCACCGGGACAGCCCGTTCAAGAGACCCAGTACTTC,CASSPPGQPVQETQYF
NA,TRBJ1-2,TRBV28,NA,TGTGCCAGCAGTTCGACTTCAACCGACAGATTCAACTATGGCTACACCTTC,CASSSTSTDRFNYGYTF
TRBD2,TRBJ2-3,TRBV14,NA,TGTGCCAGCAGTAGCGGGGGACTTAGGTCAGATACGCAGTATTTT,CASSSGGLRSDTQYF
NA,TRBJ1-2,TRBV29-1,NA,TGCAGCGTTGAAGATCGCGAATGGCAGGGCTCAAGAGGCTACACCTTC,CSVEDREWQGSRGYTF
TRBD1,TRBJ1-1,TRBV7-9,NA,TGTGCCAGCAGCTCGGGACAGATGAACACTGAAGCTTTCTTT,CASSSGQMNTEAFF
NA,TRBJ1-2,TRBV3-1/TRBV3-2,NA,TGTGCCAGCAGCCAAGGAGGGTCGGGCGGCTACACCTTC,CASSQGGSGGYTF
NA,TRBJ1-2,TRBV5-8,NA,TGTGCCAGCAGCTTGCTGGGGGACTATGGCTACACCTTC,CASSLLGDYGYTF
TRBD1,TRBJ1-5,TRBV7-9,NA,TGTGCCAGCAGCGTGGGACAGAGGGAGCCCCAGCATTTT,CASSVGQREPQHF
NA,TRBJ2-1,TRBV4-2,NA,TGTGCCAGCAGCCAAGCCACAGGGAGCAATGAGCAGTTCTTC,CASSQATGSNEQFF
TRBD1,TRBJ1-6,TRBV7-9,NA,TGTGCCAGCGCAGACAGGGCCCCCACCCCCAATTCACCCCTCCACTTT,CASADRAPTPNSPLHF
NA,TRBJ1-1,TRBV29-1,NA,TGCAGCGTTGACAGGGGAGGGACTGAAGCTTTCTTT,CSVDRGGTEAFF
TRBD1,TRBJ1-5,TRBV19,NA,TGTGCCACCCGACAGGGGTATTATCAGCCCCAGCATTTT,CATRQGYYQPQHF
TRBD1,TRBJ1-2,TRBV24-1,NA,TGTGCCACCAGTGATTGGACAGGGGATGGCTACACCTTC,CATSDWTGDGYTF
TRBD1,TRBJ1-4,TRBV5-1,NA,TGCGCCAGCAGCGGGATTTGGGGACAGGAAAATGAAAAACTGTTTTTT,CASSGIWGQENEKLFF
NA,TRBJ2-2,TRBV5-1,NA,TGCGCCAGCGGATCAGGGGAGGTAGGGGTCACCGGGGAGCTGTTTTTT,CASGSGEVGVTGELFF
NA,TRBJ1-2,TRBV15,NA,TGTGCCACCAGCAGCGAGGGTATAGGGAGGGGCGGCTATGGCTACACCTTC,CATSSEGIGRGGYGYTF
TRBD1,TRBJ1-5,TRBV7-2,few,TGTGCCAGCAGCTCGACAGGGTTCGGGCCCCAGCATTTT,CASSSTGFGPQHF
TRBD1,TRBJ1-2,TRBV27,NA,TGTGCCAGCAGTAACGACAGGGGAGGGAACTATGGCTACACCTTC,CASSNDRGGNYGYTF
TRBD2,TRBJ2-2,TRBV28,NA,TGTGCCAGCAGTTTTAGCCTAGCGGGGGACACCGGGGAGCTGTTTTTT,CASSFSLAGDTGELFF
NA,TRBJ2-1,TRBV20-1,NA,TGCAGTGCTAGTCACCAGGCCCGTTCCTACAATGAGCAGTTCTTC,CSASHQARSYNEQFF
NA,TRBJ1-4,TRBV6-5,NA,TGTGCCAGCTCGAGGGGAAGGGTCGCAGAAAAACTGTTTTTT,CASSRGRVAEKLFF
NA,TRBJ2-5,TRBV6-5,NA,TGTGCCAGCAGTTACGGGGAGACCCAGTACTTC,CASSYGETQYF
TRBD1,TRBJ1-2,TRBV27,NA,TGTGCCAGCAGTCCGTTGGACAGGGCGGGCTACACCTTC,CASSPLDRAGYTF
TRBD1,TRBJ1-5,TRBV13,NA,TGTGCCAGCAGCTTGGGACAGAGGAATCAGCCCCAGCATTTT,CASSLGQRNQPQHF
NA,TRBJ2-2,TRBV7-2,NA,TGTGCCAGCAGCTTCCGCAGGGCGGACACCGGGGAGCTGTTTTTT,CASSFRRADTGELFF
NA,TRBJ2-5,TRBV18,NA,TGTGCCAGCTCAACGGGACTCTTCCAAGAGACCCAGTACTTC,CASSTGLFQETQYF
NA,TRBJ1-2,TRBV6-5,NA,TGTGCCAGCAGTTACTCGGCACGGCTTAACTATGGCTACACCTTC,CASSYSARLNYGYTF
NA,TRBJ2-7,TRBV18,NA,TGTGCCAGCTCACCACCGGAGGCGGACTCCGGTGGGTACGAGCAGTACTTC,CASSPPEADSGGYEQYF
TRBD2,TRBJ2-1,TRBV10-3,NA,TGTGCCATCAGCCAACCCCGACTAGCGGTCTACAATGAGCAGTTCTTC,CAISQPRLAVYNEQFF
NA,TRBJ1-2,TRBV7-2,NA,TGTGCCAGCAGCTGGGGACAAGGCTACACCTTC,CASSWGQGYTF
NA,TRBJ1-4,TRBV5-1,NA,TGCGCCAGCAGCAGGGACGCCGGGACCATCCGGGAAAAACTGTTTTTT,CASSRDAGTIREKLFF
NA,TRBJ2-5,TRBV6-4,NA,TGTGCCAGCAGTCCCGGCGCGGACGGAGAGACCCAGTACTTC,CASSPGADGETQYF
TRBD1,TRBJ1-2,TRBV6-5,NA,TGTGCCAGCAGGACGGGACAGGGCGGGAGCTACACCTTC,CASRTGQGGSYTF
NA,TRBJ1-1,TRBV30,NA,TGTGCCTGGAGCGATGGGGGTTTCACTGAAGCTTTCTTT,CAWSDGGFTEAFF
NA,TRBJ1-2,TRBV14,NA,TGTGCCAGCAGCCTCTTGACTGGGGCTAACTATGGCTACACCTTC,CASSLLTGANYGYTF
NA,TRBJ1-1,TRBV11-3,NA,TGTGCCAGCAGCTCCCAAAACTCCCCCTTCAAGAGATTCTTT,CASSSQNSPFKRFF
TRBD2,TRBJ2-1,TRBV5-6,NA,TGTGCCAGCAGCTTGGGACTAGCGGGAGGCAACGAGCAGTTCTTC,CASSLGLAGGNEQFF
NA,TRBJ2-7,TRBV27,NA,TGTGCCAGCAGTTTGGACAGTCGGGGCGAGCAGTACTTC,CASSLDSRGEQYF
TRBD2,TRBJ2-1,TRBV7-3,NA,TGTGCCAGCAGCTATGGGACTAGCGGGGGGAATGAGCAGTTCTTC,CASSYGTSGGNEQFF
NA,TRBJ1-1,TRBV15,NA,TGTGCCACCAGCAGAGTCTTGAACACTGAAGCTTTCTTT,CATSRVLNTEAFF
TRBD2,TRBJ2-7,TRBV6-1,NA,TGTGCCAGCAGTGAAGCGGCTAGCGGGAGCGGGAACGAGCAGTACTTC,CASSEAASGSGNEQYF
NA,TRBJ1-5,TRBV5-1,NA,TGCGCCAGCAGCTTGGAGAGCGATAGTCAGCCCCAGCATTTT,CASSLESDSQPQHF
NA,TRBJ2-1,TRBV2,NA,TGTGCCAGCAGTGAGAGTGTACAGTCCGGCGGAACGAATGAGCAGTTCTTC,CASSESVQSGGTNEQFF
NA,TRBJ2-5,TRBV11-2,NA,TGTGCCAGCAGCTCCGCCGTATTTCTTGACAGAGTCGGAGAGACCCAGTACTTC,CASSSAVFLDRVGETQYF
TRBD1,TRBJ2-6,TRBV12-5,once,TGTGCTAGTGGGACAGGGGTAGGGGCCAACGTCCTGACTTTC,CASGTGVGANVLTF
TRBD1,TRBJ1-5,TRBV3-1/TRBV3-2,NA,TGTGCCAGCAGCCAAGGGGGGACAGGGGACCAGCCCCAGCATTTT,CASSQGGTGDQPQHF
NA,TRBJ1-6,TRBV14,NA,TGTGCCAGCAGCCAAGAAATAGATCACAGTCGGAGCTATAATTCACCCCTCCACTTT,CASSQEIDHSRSYNSPLHF
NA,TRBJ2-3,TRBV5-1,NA,TGCGCCAGCAGCTCCTTTGCGGAGGGAAATACGCAGTATTTT,CASSSFAEGNTQYF
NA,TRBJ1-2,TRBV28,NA,TGTGCCAGCAGTTTACCCCAGGGGCGGGTTGGCTACACCTTC,CASSLPQGRVGYTF
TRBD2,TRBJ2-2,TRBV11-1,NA,TGTGCCAGCAGCTACGGGGGGGGCACCACCGGGGAGCTGTTTTTT,CASSYGGGTTGELFF
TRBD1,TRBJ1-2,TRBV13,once,TGTGCCAGCAGCGCCAGACAGGGGTCCCCCTATGGCTACACCTTC,CASSARQGSPYGYTF
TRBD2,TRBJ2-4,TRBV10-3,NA,TGTGCCATCAGCGGCGGACTAGAGCCCAAGACCAAAAACATTCAGTACTTC,CAISGGLEPKTKNIQYF
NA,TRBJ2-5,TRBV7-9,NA,TGTGCCAGCAGCTGGACAGTCGAAGAGACCCAGTACTTC,CASSWTVEETQYF
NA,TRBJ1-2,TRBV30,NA,TGTGCCTGGAGTCAAGGATATGGCTACACCTTC,CAWSQGYGYTF